This TCR beta chain came from a study of shared clonotypes between healthy human individuals. Study results and limitations: Read depth was anticipated to influence clonotype sharing among donors. Genetic and exposure-history diversity was limited by the few donors.

On this clone: The antigen remains unidentified.

V dropped 6 bases and J dropped 2 bases, with 9 bases sitting between them. The CDR3 sequence is 13 residues long. In germline, CDR1 is LGHNA, CDR2 YNFKEQ. Terminally differentiated effector memory CD45RA+ cells were excluded from the naive CD8 cells, which were CD45RO-negative and positively selected for CCR7. Method: immunoSEQ multiplex PCR; TCRdb's copy keeps in-frame clones and lacks some. The sample has approximately 2,200,000 clones, 93% seen once. The TCR comes from a man in his late teens or twenties in good health. Some clones in this sample may be carry-over from other donors' samples. The V gene is TRBV4-2, the J gene TRBJ2-3, with a weak D call TRBD2 (5 bases). The sample taken for sequencing was naive CD8+ T cells from PBMCs. CDR3 amino acids: CASRRADTDTQYF. Here the CDR3 DNA reads TGTGCCAGCAGGCGAGCGGACACAGATACGCAGTATTTT.